This TCR beta chain was captured in a study of T cells in Graves' hyperthyroidism and ophthalmopathy. Broader study findings: Among thyroid clonotypes expanded above 0.001, most also appeared in blood.

From RNA transcripts, TCR beta CDR3 regions were amplified. The study used the HTBI primer set for a first-round RT-PCR of the TCR CDR3. One entry per CDR3 protein, called by TCRdb with MiXCR from the multiplex PCR reads. The sample includes roughly 840,000 distinct CDR3 sequences, approximately 40% of them seen just once. Points on this clonotype: Its antigen is unidentified.

Patients showing uncontrolled infection, other autoimmune disease, pregnancy or lactation were ineligible. This CDR3 comprises 14 residues. CDR1 is SQVTM, CDR2 ANQGSEA, per germline. The V segment lost 0 bases and the J segment 5 bases; nucleotides outside the gene matches: 3. The source is a young man with Graves' hyperthyroidism. The specimen sequenced was blood. This chain joins TRBV29-1 and TRBJ2-7, with 11 bases that match TRBD1. CDR3 DNA sequence: TGCAGCGTTGAAGACTGGGACAGGGGGGACGAGCAGTACTTC. Translated, it gives CSVEDWDRGDEQYF.